This T cell receptor (beta chain) was obtained from a study of beta chain features in type 1 diabetes. Study in general: Examination covered roughly 100,000,000 sorted cells spanning all samples.

Expressed TCRB transcripts were sequenced after all isolated RNA was converted to cDNA. Naive, central memory and regulatory T cell samples produced a mean of approximately 4 million reads. The method was immunoSEQ multiplex PCR; TCRdb's version includes in-frame clones alone and lacks a portion of them. The table lists about 160,000 clones, about 63% of them singletons. Staining for CD45RO/CCR7/CD25/CD127/CD95/CD27 allowed sorting of CD4+ naive, central memory, regulatory and stem cell-like memory cells. Study outcomes and limitations: Across all four CD4+ subsets, people with type 1 diabetes showed modestly shorter TCRB CDR3s.

Trimming pared 3 bases from V and 5 bases from J, leaving 12 bases between. The CDR3 extends over 14 amino acids. The germline V gene encodes CDR1 SGHNT and CDR2 YENEEA. A note on this clone: The target antigen is unknown.

Sequencing was done on a sample of naive CD4+ T cells from blood. The sequence was obtained from a man aged 30 to 45 with type 1 diabetes. The gene calls are TRBV11-3 and TRBJ2-3; no firm D call. CDR3 sequence: CASSLSASGDTQYF. In DNA, the CDR3 is TGTGCCAGCAGCTTGAGTGCCTCCGGAGATACGCAGTATTTT.